Listed here is a single TCR beta chain. Its target is not known. These data are taken from a study of shared clonotypes between healthy human individuals. In the naive CD8 group, cells lacked CD45RO and were positively selected for CCR7, so terminally differentiated effector memory CD45RA+ cells were left out. Study-wide findings and caveats: A generally larger estimated richness was seen in naive subsets than in memory subsets. Sampling involved blood alone; tissue repertoires likely differ.

The CDR3 consists of 15 residues. Germline loops: CDR1 MDHEN, CDR2 SYDVKM. Trimming pared 5 bases from V and 0 bases from J, leaving 11 bases between. Sequencing used immunoSEQ multiplex PCR; TCRdb keeps in-frame clones, though not all of them. Seen here are about 2 million clones, about 95% observed once, and the top ten hold under 1.5%. The chain is built from TRBV28 and TRBJ1-5; D gene unclear. The sequence was obtained from a man aged 18-30 years in good health. Sequenced sample: naive CD8+ T cells sorted from blood. The CDR3 loop is CASSLLRYSNQPQHF. The CDR3 bases are TGTGCCAGCAGTCTCCTTAGGTATAGCAATCAGCCCCAGCATTTT. Full variable domain (outside the CDR3, taken from reference TRBV28 and TRBJ1-5): DVKVTQSSRYLVKRTGEKVFLECVQDMDHENMFWYRQDPGLGLRLIYFSYDVKMKEKGDIPEGYSVSREKKERFSLILESASTNQTSMYLCASSLLRYSNQPQHFGDGTRLSIL.